The 20 T cell receptor beta chains listed next were all sequenced from one sample in a study of post-analysis software for immune sequencing data. Findings and limits, study-wide: When patients were compared with controls, a handful of TRBV segments were more frequent, TRBV5-6, TRBV5-1 and TRBV20-1 among them.

Their specific antigens are unknown. cDNA libraries for TCR beta contained unique molecular identifiers. TCRdb re-derived calls from the PCR reads in MiXCR, one entry per CDR3 protein. The table has hundreds of thousands of distinct CDR3 sequences, approximately 57% seen once. Sequencing was performed on blood. These receptors were taken from a girl between 5 and 17 years old with multiple sclerosis.

The rearrangement uses TRBV5-1 and TRBJ2-5; 7 nucleotides match TRBD1. The closer fit of TRBJ2-7 to the DNA end suggests the J call may be wrong. This CDR3 has 12 residues. CDR1 is SGHRS, CDR2 YFSETQ, per germline. CDR3 DNA sequence: TGCGCCAGCAGCCCCAGGGGGAGCGAGCAGTACTTC. Translation gives CASSPRGSEQYF.

This chain uses TRBV10-3 with TRBJ2-3, with D possibly TRBD1 on 6 matching bases. Germline CDR1 ENHRY, CDR2 SYGVKD. Trimming left V 4 bases short and J 3 bases short, with 17 bases between. The CDR3 has 16 amino acids. CDR3 amino acids: CAISGDLTGRTDTQYF. CDR3 bases: TGTGCCATCAGTGGGGACCTGACAGGAAGAACAGATACGCAGTATTTT.

A word on this clonotype: Its ends do not fully match the called genes, so a read error is possible. The gene calls are TRBV7-9 and TRBJ1-1, with D hard to call. This CDR3 is 12 amino acids long. Looked up from germline, CDR1 is SEHNR and CDR2 is FQNEAQ (reference sequence). The CDR3 sequence: CASSLVNTVAFF. CDR3 sequence (DNA): TGTGCCAGCAGCTTGGTGAACACTGTAGCTTTCTTT.

The chain employs TRBV7-2 and TRBJ2-1; no clear D. Germline V CDR1 and CDR2: SGHTA, FQGNSA. Trimming pared 1 base from V and 8 bases from J, leaving 6 bases between. The CDR3 length is 12 residues. The CDR3 spells CASSLVPHEQFF. Written as DNA, the CDR3 is TGTGCCAGCAGCTTAGTCCCTCATGAGCAGTTCTTC.

This clonotype was found a few times. The chain uses TRBV5-1 and TRBJ1-2, with D possibly matching TRBD1 (6 bases). This CDR3 contains 15 residues. With 0 bases removed from V and 4 bases from J, the gap between germline ends came to 13 bases. Looked up from germline, CDR1 is SGHRS and CDR2 is YFSETQ. The CDR3 region has the DNA TGCGCCAGCAGCTTGGGAAACGGGACAATCTATGGCTACACCTTC. Translated: CASSLGNGTIYGYTF. The full variable domain, its missing parts supplied by reference TRBV5-1 and TRBJ1-2, is KAGVTQTPRYLIKTRGQQVTLSCSPISGHRSVSWYQQTPGQGLQFLFEYFSETQRNKGNFPGRFSGRQFSNSRSEMNVSTLELGDSALYLCASSLGNGTIYGYTFGSGTRLTVV.

The V gene is TRBV2, the J gene TRBJ2-5; no clear D gene. With the DNA end fitting TRBJ2-7 better, the J assignment may be wrong. The CDR3 is 13 residues long. The germline V gene has CDR1 SNHLY and CDR2 FYNNEI. DNA of the CDR3: TGTGCCAGCAGTGCGGCGGAATCCTACGAGCAGTACTTC. Its protein product is CASSAAESYEQYF.

V gene TRBV5-1 combines with J gene TRBJ1-6; 7 bases match TRBD1. V gave up 4 bases and J gave up 9 bases; unmatched junction bases: 7. Germline CDR1 is SGHRS and CDR2 is YFSETQ. The CDR3 is 14 residues long. In DNA, the CDR3 is TGCGCCAGCAGCAGGGGGCCGGGGGGTTCACCCCTCCACTTT. Its translation: CASSRGPGGSPLHF.

The V gene is TRBV4-2, the J gene TRBJ1-2; D is possibly TRBD1 (5 bases). V was clipped by 0 bases and J by 7 bases, with 9 bases between them. CDR3 length: 13 residues. Germline CDR1 is LGHNA and CDR2 is YNFKEQ. The CDR3 sequence: CASSQDGTGGYTF. The CDR3 nucleotides read TGTGCCAGCAGCCAAGACGGAACAGGTGGCTACACCTTC.

V is TRBV7-9 and J is TRBJ2-1, with 9 bases identical to TRBD1. The germline CDR1 and CDR2 sequences are SEHNR and FQNEAQ (reference sequence). Trimming took 11 bases from V and 15 from J; bases not matched to a gene: 11. The CDR3 is 11 amino acids. The CDR3 region has the DNA TGTGCCTCTGTCTTTGGGGGACAGGGGTTCTTC. Protein sequence: CASVFGGQGFF.

The gene calls are TRBV29-1 and TRBJ2-5; the D gene is possibly TRBD1 (5 bases). Germline V gene lookup returns CDR1 SQVTM and CDR2 ANQGSEA. Trimming pared 3 bases from V and 2 bases from J, leaving 10 bases between. There are 13 residues in the CDR3. In nucleotides, the CDR3 is TGCAGCGTTGACCGGCAGGGTCAAGAGACCCAGTACTTC. Protein sequence: CSVDRQGQETQYF.

This clonotype was counted a few times. This chain connects TRBV29-1 to TRBJ2-1; D unclear. V dropped 2 bases and J dropped 1 base, with 3 bases sitting between them. Germline values: CDR1 SQVTM, CDR2 ANQGSEA. The CDR3 is 12 residues long. CDR3 sequence reads: CSVEFSYNEQFF. CDR3 coding DNA: TGCAGCGTTGAATTTTCCTACAATGAGCAGTTCTTC.

V usage is TRBV27 and J usage is TRBJ2-7; 7 positions match TRBD1. This CDR3 contains 15 residues. The trim removed 5 bases at V and 0 bases at J, leaving 7 bases unmatched. The germline gives CDR1 MNHEY, CDR2 SMNVEV (reference sequence). CDR3 in DNA: TGTGCCAGCAGTGATGGGACAGTAGACTCCTACGAGCAGTACTTC. Translated: CASSDGTVDSYEQYF.

The chain recombines TRBV15 with TRBJ2-1; D is ambiguous. V lost 3 bases and J lost 4, with 16 bases in between. Germline CDR1 reads LNHNV; CDR2 reads YYDKDF (reference sequence). CDR3 length: 16 amino acids. The CDR3 nucleotides read TGTGCCACCAGCAGCGCCTTATCGGAAGCTTACAATGAGCAGTTCTTC. Translating it yields CATSSALSEAYNEQFF.

The chain has TRBV29-1 and TRBJ2-1, with TRBD1 matching over 10 bases. This CDR3 has 13 residues. Trimming took 7 bases from V and 8 from J; bases not matched to a gene: 8. Germline V gene lookup returns CDR1 SQVTM and CDR2 ANQGSEA. CDR3 residues: CSEAGTGVDEQFF. The CDR3 region has the DNA TGCAGCGAAGCCGGGACAGGGGTGGATGAGCAGTTCTTC.

V gene TRBV6-6 combines with J gene TRBJ2-3, with D possibly TRBD1 on 6 matching bases. The germline V gene encodes CDR1 MNHNY and CDR2 SVGAGI (reference sequence). The CDR3 covers 12 residues. V was pared by 5 bases and J by 7 bases, with 10 bases between. The CDR3 here is CASSPDRNTQYF. In nucleotides, the CDR3 is TGTGCCAGCAGTCCGGACAGAAATACGCAGTATTTT.

This clonotype was found once. This sequence joins TRBV7-8 and TRBJ1-5; D may be TRBD1 (6 bases). Looked up from germline, CDR1 is SGHVS and CDR2 is FQNEAQ. The CDR3 runs to 17 residues. Trimming shortened V by 0 bases and J by 4 bases, and 16 bases separated the two germline ends. The CDR3 sequence: CASSLAPNRVGNQPQHF. CDR3 nucleotide sequence: TGTGCCAGCAGCTTAGCACCTAACAGGGTTGGGAATCAGCCCCAGCATTTT.

The gene calls are TRBV6-5 and TRBJ1-5; TRBD1 might be the D (5 bases). Trimming removed 8 bases at V and 3 bases at J, with 17 bases between. This CDR3 is built from 15 residues. Germline lookup yields CDR1 MNHEY and CDR2 SVGAGI. In nucleotides, the CDR3 is TGTGCCAGCTCTCGACAGTTCCATAACAATCAGCCCCAGCATTTT. Protein product: CASSRQFHNNQPQHF.

CDR3 protein: CSVGDSRNTEAFF. In DNA form, the CDR3 reads TGCAGCGTTGGGGACAGCCGGAACACTGAAGCTTTCTTT. V is TRBV29-1 and J is TRBJ1-1; 7 bases fit TRBD1. Germline trimming cut 4 bases from V and 1 base from J; bases unmatched to any gene: 3. The CDR3 extends over 13 amino acids. CDR1 is SQVTM, CDR2 ANQGSEA, per germline.

This clonotype occurred once. CDR3 bases: TGTGCCAGCAGCTCCTTCCATGGCTACGAGCAGTACTTC. It yields the protein CASSSFHGYEQYF. This chain links TRBV7-3 with TRBJ2-5; no definite D call. Judging by the DNA end, TRBJ2-7 fits better; the J call may be wrong. CDR3 length equals 13 residues. Germline values: CDR1 SGHTA, CDR2 FQGTGA.

CDR3 sequence (DNA): TGTGCCAGCAGTTTACCTACACTAGCAGATTCCTACGAGCAGTACTTC. This encodes CASSLPTLADSYEQYF. The chain employs TRBV12-3 or TRBV12-4 and TRBJ2-7, with D perhaps matching TRBD2 (6 bases). The V and J ends lost 2 bases and 1 base respectively, with 15 bases between them. The CDR3 has 16 amino acids.